The rows below give T cell receptor beta chains drawn from one sample of a study of response to subunit inactivated influenza vaccine. One entry per CDR3 protein, called by TCRdb with MiXCR from the RT-PCR reads. The sample holds 710,000 or so distinct CDR3 sequences, around a sixth seen once. Material: PBMCs from blood, obtained about 12 days after vaccination. All receptors derive from a man aged 45-60 years who received an inactivated influenza vaccine. Both conserved end residues are part of each CDR3. D genes are given only for firm matches. Clone size, where shown, is once, few, many, or a class for clones that have expanded.

J,size,D,V,length,CDR3,DNA
TRBJ1-5,few,NA,TRBV12-3/TRBV12-4,12,CARGESSQPQHF,TGTGCCAGGGGGGAAAGTAGTCAGCCCCAGCATTTT
TRBJ2-3,many,NA,TRBV12-3/TRBV12-4,13,CASSLAGQVTQYF,TGTGCCAGCAGTTTAGCTGGGCAGGTGACGCAGTATTTT
TRBJ2-3,many,NA,TRBV29-1,12,CSVGRIADTQYF,TGCAGCGTAGGGAGAATCGCAGATACGCAGTATTTT
TRBJ1-5,NA,NA,TRBV12-3/TRBV12-4,15,CASSLSLSSNQPQHF,TGTGCCAGCAGTTTAAGTCTGTCGAGCAATCAGCCCCAGCATTTT
TRBJ1-1,NA,NA,TRBV20-1,10,CSLRGTEAFF,TGCAGTCTACGGGGGACTGAAGCTTTCTTT
TRBJ1-5,few,NA,TRBV6-2/TRBV6-3,15,CASRRGIGSNQPQHF,TGTGCCAGCAGAAGGGGCATTGGGAGCAATCAGCCCCAGCATTTT
TRBJ2-3,NA,TRBD2,TRBV2,18,CAIHRGYNTSGKTDTQYF,TGTGCCATTCATCGGGGTTACAATACTAGCGGGAAAACAGATACGCAGTATTTT
TRBJ2-2,NA,TRBD1,TRBV3-1,14,CASTGGGFTGELFF,TGTGCCAGCACAGGGGGCGGCTTTACCGGGGAGCTGTTTTTT
TRBJ2-7,few,NA,TRBV18,14,CASSPAQGPYEQYF,TGTGCCAGCTCACCGGCGCAGGGTCCCTACGAGCAGTACTTC
TRBJ2-1,NA,TRBD2,TRBV7-2,17,CASSLRLSGDSYNEQFF,TGTGCCAGCAGCTTACGCCTTAGCGGGGACTCCTACAATGAGCAGTTCTTC
TRBJ2-5,once,NA,TRBV18,16,CASSPFIGLGRETQYF,TGTGCCAGCTCACCATTCATTGGTTTGGGACGAGAGACCCAGTACTTC
TRBJ2-5,NA,TRBD1,TRBV24-1,19,CATSDPKTGATIFQETQYF,TGTGCCACCAGTGATCCAAAAACAGGGGCGACAATTTTCCAAGAGACCCAGTACTTC
TRBJ2-7,NA,NA,TRBV3-1,13,CASSPPGGNEQYF,TGTGCCAGCAGCCCCCCAGGCGGGAACGAGCAGTACTTC
TRBJ2-5,few,TRBD2,TRBV4-1,19,CASSQDGVAGATFLETQYF,TGCGCCAGCAGCCAAGATGGGGTAGCGGGCGCTACCTTTCTTGAGACCCAGTACTTC
TRBJ1-2,NA,NA,TRBV4-2,14,CASSQDISIRKYTF,TGTGCCAGCAGCCAAGATATTTCAATTAGGAAGTACACCTTC
TRBJ2-7,NA,NA,TRBV29-1,12,CSGYGTSYEQYF,TGCAGCGGGTACGGGACATCCTACGAGCAGTACTTC
TRBJ2-6,NA,NA,TRBV29-1,16,CSVEAGGAGGANVLTF,TGCAGCGTTGAAGCAGGGGGGGCTGGAGGGGCCAACGTCCTGACTTTC
TRBJ2-3,NA,NA,TRBV6-1,11,CASGWTDTQYF,TGTGCCAGTGGGTGGACAGATACGCAGTATTTT
TRBJ2-3,NA,TRBD2,TRBV7-2,15,CASSAGGLGTDTQYF,TGTGCCAGCAGCGCTGGAGGACTAGGGACAGATACGCAGTATTTT
TRBJ2-4,few,NA,TRBV21-1,17,CASSKQRSWGGLDIQYF,TGTGCCAGCAGCAAACAACGAAGTTGGGGGGGTCTAGACATTCAGTACTTC
TRBJ1-1,few,NA,TRBV29-1,12,CSVIQGRTEAFF,TGCAGCGTGATCCAGGGGAGGACTGAAGCTTTCTTT
TRBJ2-1,few,NA,TRBV24-1,15,CATSDFGSSYNEQFF,TGTGCCACCAGTGATTTTGGTAGCTCCTACAATGAGCAGTTCTTC
TRBJ2-6,few,NA,TRBV7-2,17,CASSSRQVGSGANVLTF,TGTGCCAGCAGCTCTCGACAGGTCGGCTCTGGGGCCAACGTCCTGACTTTC
TRBJ2-5,few,NA,TRBV14,15,CASSYRTGNGVTQYF,TGTGCCAGCAGCTACCGGACGGGGAACGGGGTGACCCAGTACTTC
TRBJ1-5,few,NA,TRBV6-2/TRBV6-3,16,CASSLATGGWRQPQHF,TGTGCCAGCAGCCTCGCCACCGGGGGATGGAGGCAGCCCCAGCATTTT
TRBJ2-1,few,NA,TRBV15,14,CATSARGGGNEQFF,TGTGCCACCAGCGCCAGAGGGGGGGGGAATGAGCAGTTCTTC
TRBJ2-7,few,NA,TRBV11-2,19,CASSFSGLSGGWYTYEQYF,TGTGCCAGCAGCTTCTCCGGACTATCCGGAGGGTGGTATACCTACGAGCAGTACTTC
TRBJ2-3,few,NA,TRBV13,14,CASSEPGLTDTQYF,TGTGCCAGCAGCGAACCCGGACTGACAGATACGCAGTATTTT
TRBJ2-1,NA,TRBD2,TRBV3-1,16,CASGASGGSSYNEQFF,TGTGCCAGCGGAGCTAGCGGGGGGAGCTCCTACAATGAGCAGTTCTTC
TRBJ1-5,many,NA,TRBV7-8,16,CASSLAHSGGVGPQHF,TGTGCCAGCAGCTTAGCGCATTCTGGGGGGGTAGGGCCCCAGCATTTT
TRBJ2-2,NA,NA,TRBV20-1,17,CSARDHGSTSNTGELFF,TGCAGTGCTAGAGATCATGGTAGCACCTCCAACACCGGGGAGCTGTTTTTT
TRBJ1-2,few,NA,TRBV3-1,15,CASSQDPAGYYGYTF,TGTGCCAGCAGCCAAGATCCGGCAGGGTACTATGGCTACACCTTC
TRBJ1-5,NA,NA,TRBV7-8,15,CASSPVGAANQPQHF,TGTGCCAGCAGCCCGGTTGGGGCGGCGAATCAGCCCCAGCATTTT
TRBJ2-7,NA,TRBD1,TRBV29-1,13,CSVVRDSAYEQYF,TGCAGCGTTGTTCGGGACAGCGCCTACGAGCAGTACTTC
TRBJ1-4,NA,NA,TRBV20-1,14,CSAVPQGLNEKLFF,TGCAGTGCTGTACCTCAGGGACTAAATGAAAAACTGTTTTTT
TRBJ2-2,NA,TRBD1,TRBV7-3,14,CASSLQGAVGELFF,TGTGCCAGCAGCCTACAGGGGGCTGTCGGGGAGCTGTTTTTT
TRBJ2-7,few,NA,TRBV21-1,15,CASRTQGLNSYEQYF,TGTGCCAGCAGGACACAGGGTCTGAACTCCTACGAGCAGTACTTC
TRBJ2-2,few,NA,TRBV24-1,17,CATSDALLQVNTGELFF,TGTGCCACCAGTGACGCCCTCCTACAGGTGAACACCGGGGAGCTGTTTTTT
TRBJ2-3,few,TRBD1,TRBV27,15,CASSFGQGFADTQYF,TGTGCCAGCAGTTTCGGACAGGGATTTGCAGATACGCAGTATTTT
TRBJ2-1,once,NA,TRBV9,15,CASSVGVSSYNEQFF,TGTGCCAGCAGCGTAGGTGTCTCCTCCTACAATGAGCAGTTCTTC
TRBJ2-5,few,TRBD1,TRBV15,14,CATSKETGGKTQYF,TGTGCCACCAGCAAAGAAACAGGGGGTAAGACCCAGTACTTC
TRBJ2-5,once,NA,TRBV3-1,14,CASRHYRQGETQYF,TGTGCCAGCCGCCATTATCGGCAGGGAGAGACCCAGTACTTC
TRBJ2-7,few,NA,TRBV11-2,13,CASSNLRSLRQYF,TGTGCCAGCAGCAACCTAAGGTCTTTGAGGCAGTACTTC
TRBJ2-3,NA,TRBD1,TRBV5-5,16,CASSLGGQDSTDTQYF,TGTGCCAGCAGCTTGGGTGGACAGGATTCCACAGATACGCAGTATTTT
TRBJ2-2,NA,TRBD2,TRBV4-3,18,CASSQKTSGRAFGGELFF,TGCGCCAGCAGCCAAAAGACTAGCGGGAGGGCCTTCGGCGGGGAGCTGTTTTTT
TRBJ2-2,few,TRBD1,TRBV20-1,16,CSARDEGQRMSGELFF,TGCAGTGCTAGAGATGAGGGACAGAGAATGTCCGGGGAGCTGTTTTTT
TRBJ1-1,NA,NA,TRBV27,15,CASSLNGPGNTEAFF,TGTGCCAGCAGTTTGAACGGACCTGGCAACACTGAAGCTTTCTTT
TRBJ2-3,NA,TRBD2,TRBV29-1,14,CSIPRLAGTDTQYF,TGCAGCATTCCCCGACTAGCGGGAACAGATACGCAGTATTTT
TRBJ2-7,NA,NA,TRBV15,16,CATSRGWGTSSYEQYF,TGTGCCACCAGCAGAGGATGGGGGACAAGCTCCTACGAGCAGTACTTC
TRBJ2-1,few,TRBD1,TRBV12-3/TRBV12-4,14,CASKSEQGDNEQFF,TGTGCCAGCAAAAGTGAACAGGGGGACAATGAGCAGTTCTTC
TRBJ2-5,NA,NA,TRBV20-1,12,CSARVGGETQYF,TGCAGTGCTAGAGTCGGTGGAGAGACCCAGTACTTC
TRBJ2-1,NA,TRBD2,TRBV7-6,17,CASSLIATSGTYNEQFF,TGTGCCAGCAGCTTAATCGCGACTAGCGGAACCTACAATGAGCAGTTCTTC
TRBJ2-7,few,NA,TRBV27,15,CASSHSSKTDYEQYF,TGTGCCAGCAGTCACTCGTCGAAAACGGACTACGAGCAGTACTTC
TRBJ2-7,NA,NA,TRBV28,14,CASYSPGSRYEQYF,TGTGCCAGCTACTCCCCAGGCAGCCGCTACGAGCAGTACTTC
TRBJ2-3,NA,NA,TRBV9,14,CASSVGTGTDTQYF,TGTGCCAGCAGCGTAGGGACGGGCACAGATACGCAGTATTTT
TRBJ1-3,few,NA,TRBV6-1,16,CASSREQGYGRNTIYF,TGTGCCAGCAGTAGAGAACAGGGTTACGGAAGAAACACCATATATTTT
TRBJ2-3,NA,NA,TRBV30,14,CAGTRGQSTDTQYF,TGTGCCGGGACCCGGGGGCAATCCACAGATACGCAGTATTTT